The rows below give T cell receptor beta chains drawn from one sample of a study of vaccination and CD4 T cells after COVID-19. Their antigen targets remain unknown. Each CDR3 protein gets one entry after TCRdb re-called the PCR reads with MiXCR. Here the sample spans roughly 17,000 distinct CDR3 sequences, roughly 30% being singletons. Sequencing used cultured CD4+ T cells from blood. Receptors were obtained from a human donor with COVID-19. Each CDR3 is given with its conserved first and last residue. A D gene is named only where the DNA matches it firmly. Clone size is not always given. Where it is, it says once, few, many or a class for expanded clones.

TRBV6-1	TRBJ1-2	medium-sized	.	TGTGCCAGCAGTCCCCGAGCTAAAACAGGTTCCCCTAACTATGGCTACACCTTC	CASSPRAKTGSPNYGYTF
TRBV6-1	TRBJ2-5	few	.	TGTGCCAGCAGGGAACCAGGGCAAGAGACCCAGTACTTC	CASREPGQETQYF
TRBV20-1	TRBJ1-2	few	.	TGCAGTGTTAAGGAAGCTAACTATGGCTACACCTTC	CSVKEANYGYTF
TRBV6-1	TRBJ2-5	few	.	TGTGCCAGCAGTGAGTACTACCGCCGGGAGACCCAGTACTTC	CASSEYYRRETQYF
TRBV20-1	TRBJ2-1	.	TRBD1	TGCAGTGCTAGGGCCTGGACAGGGGGCGGACTAGAGCAGTTCTTC	CSARAWTGGGLEQFF
TRBV5-1	TRBJ2-6	few	.	TGCGCCAGCAGCATGGACGGTCCGGGGAGGGCCAACGTCCTGACTTTC	CASSMDGPGRANVLTF
TRBV29-1	TRBJ1-1	.	.	TGCAGCGTTGAACCACCCGGGAGGACTGAAGCTTTCTTT	CSVEPPGRTEAFF
TRBV6-5	TRBJ1-1	.	.	TGTGCCAGCAGTTCACGAGTGGGGAACACTGAAGCTTTCTTT	CASSSRVGNTEAFF
TRBV10-1	TRBJ1-1	medium-sized	.	TGCGCCAGCAGTCCCCTCGGATTGGGGAACACTGAAGCTTTCTTT	CASSPLGLGNTEAFF
TRBV15	TRBJ1-5	.	.	TGTGCCACCAGCAGACCCGAGAGGGTGGATCGGCCCCAGCATTTT	CATSRPERVDRPQHF
TRBV27	TRBJ2-2	few	.	TGTGCCAGCAGTTTAGCCCTTTCGGGTATCGGGGAGCTGTTTTTT	CASSLALSGIGELFF
TRBV6-1	TRBJ1-6	.	TRBD1	TGTGCCAGCAGTCAAGGGACAGGGTCCTATAATTCACCCCTCCACTTT	CASSQGTGSYNSPLHF
TRBV7-9	TRBJ2-2	few	TRBD1	TGTGCCAGCAGCCTAGGGGGCCCGAACACCGGGGAGCTGTTTTTT	CASSLGGPNTGELFF
TRBV14	TRBJ1-1	.	.	TGTGCCAGCAGCCAATTGGGAACACCGAACACTGAAGCTTTCTTT	CASSQLGTPNTEAFF
TRBV5-5	TRBJ1-2	few	.	TGTGCCAGCAGATTGGAGGGTGCCAACTATGGCTACACCTTC	CASRLEGANYGYTF
TRBV7-2	TRBJ2-7	few	.	TGTGCCAGCAGCTCTAGTGGGGCGTTTTCCTACGAGCAGTACTTC	CASSSSGAFSYEQYF
TRBV12-3/TRBV12-4	TRBJ1-5	few	.	TGTGCCAGCAGGGCCGGGTCTCCACAGCCCCAGCATTTT	CASRAGSPQPQHF
TRBV28	TRBJ1-6	.	.	TGTGCCAGCAGGGTGGGAAATTCACCCCTCCACTTT	CASRVGNSPLHF
TRBV21-1	TRBJ2-4	.	.	TGTGCCAGCAGCAAAGGAACCACTAAAAACATTCAGTACTTC	CASSKGTTKNIQYF
TRBV30	TRBJ1-1	few	.	TGTGCCTGGACACAGGGACGAAGATATGAAGCTTTCTTT	CAWTQGRRYEAFF
TRBV6-1	TRBJ1-1	.	.	TGTGCCAGCAGCCAAAGGACAGCGAACACTGAAGCTTTCTTT	CASSQRTANTEAFF
TRBV5-1	TRBJ1-2	.	.	TGCGCCAGTAGGATGCTGGCAGGCGCTACATCTAACTATGGCTACACCTTC	CASRMLAGATSNYGYTF
TRBV7-8	TRBJ2-3	.	.	TGTGCCAGCAGCTTAGATTTGGGTACGCAGTATTTT	CASSLDLGTQYF
TRBV25-1	TRBJ2-5	.	TRBD2	TGTGCCAGCAGTCCCCAGTCCGGGAGCGGGGGAACCCAGTACTTC	CASSPQSGSGGTQYF
TRBV28	TRBJ1-2	few	.	TGTGCCATCGGACGGGGGGGATATGGCTACACCTTC	CAIGRGGYGYTF
TRBV11-2	TRBJ1-2	.	.	TGTGCCAGCAGCTTAGAGGAGGATGGCTACACCTTC	CASSLEEDGYTF
TRBV20-1	TRBJ2-3	.	TRBD2	TGCAGTGCCCAGACTAGCGGAAACACAGATACGCAGTATTTT	CSAQTSGNTDTQYF
TRBV19	TRBJ1-1	.	.	TGTGCCAGTAGTTTCCTGGGCACTGAAGCTTTCTTT	CASSFLGTEAFF
TRBV11-3	TRBJ2-3	.	TRBD2	TGTGCCAGCAGCTTAGTCGGGGGGACAGATACGCAGTATTTT	CASSLVGGTDTQYF
TRBV5-1	TRBJ2-2	.	TRBD2	TGCGCCAGCAGCCCCTCTTCCGCCGGGGGGGCCACCGGGGAGCTGTTTTTT	CASSPSSAGGATGELFF
TRBV27	TRBJ2-1	once	TRBD2	TGTGCCAGCAGAATAGCGGGGGGGCTGAATGAGCAGTTCTTC	CASRIAGGLNEQFF
TRBV9	TRBJ2-2	.	.	TGTGCCAGCAGTCCCGTTGGGCACACCGGGGAGCTGTTTTTT	CASSPVGHTGELFF
TRBV27	TRBJ2-2	.	TRBD1	TGTGCCAGCAGGAGACAGGGGGGGGACGGGGAGCTGTTTTTT	CASRRQGGDGELFF
TRBV27	TRBJ2-1	.	.	TGTGCCAGCAAAAGAGGAGATTATGAGCAGTTCTTC	CASKRGDYEQFF
TRBV30	TRBJ2-5	few	.	TGTGCCTGGAGTGTGCAGGGCGTGGGGACCCAGTACTTC	CAWSVQGVGTQYF
TRBV11-3	TRBJ2-2	.	.	TGTGCCAGCAGTCATGGACCAACCGGGGAGCTGTTTTTT	CASSHGPTGELFF
TRBV2	TRBJ1-2	few	.	TGTGCCAGCAATTCTGACAGTGGAGGTGGCTACACCTTC	CASNSDSGGGYTF
TRBV16	TRBJ2-2	.	.	TGTGCCAGCAGCCAAGTCCAGGCGAACACCGGGGAGCTGTTTTTT	CASSQVQANTGELFF
TRBV6-5	TRBJ2-3	few	TRBD2	TGTGCCAGCAGTTACTTAACTAGCGGGGGGGCCCCAGATACGCAGTATTTT	CASSYLTSGGAPDTQYF
TRBV5-4	TRBJ1-1	.	.	TGTGCCAGCAGCTCAACATTGAACGTGAACACTGAAGCTTTCTTT	CASSSTLNVNTEAFF
TRBV2	TRBJ2-7	few	.	TGTGCCAGCAGTTCCACAGGGGAGCAGTACTTC	CASSSTGEQYF
TRBV7-9	TRBJ1-6	.	TRBD1	TGTGCCAGCAGCAAAACCCGGGACAGCGGTAATTCACCCCTCCACTTT	CASSKTRDSGNSPLHF
TRBV12-3/TRBV12-4	TRBJ2-7	once	.	TGTGCCAGCACCTTGGCGACAGTCCCGGCCCACGAGCAGTACTTC	CASTLATVPAHEQYF
TRBV12-3/TRBV12-4	TRBJ1-2	few	.	TGTGCCAGCAGTTTAGTCGGGAGGTACTATGGCTACACCTTC	CASSLVGRYYGYTF
TRBV5-1	TRBJ1-2	few	TRBD1	TGCGCCAGCAGCTTGGATCGACAGGGGAAGGGCTATGGCTACACCTTC	CASSLDRQGKGYGYTF
TRBV20-1	TRBJ2-5	.	.	TGCAGTGCTAAAGGACACCCCCAAGAGACCCAGTACTTC	CSAKGHPQETQYF
TRBV6-1	TRBJ2-2	few	TRBD2	TGTGCCAGTCTTCGGAGAACTTTGGATGCGGGGGGGATGAACACCGGGGAGCTGTTTTTT	CASLRRTLDAGGMNTGELFF
TRBV28	TRBJ1-2	.	TRBD1	TGTGCCAGCAGAAGACAGGGCCCGGGCGGCTACACCTTC	CASRRQGPGGYTF
TRBV19	TRBJ2-5	few	.	TGTGCCAGTACCCCCGGGACCAAAGAGACCCAGTACTTC	CASTPGTKETQYF
TRBV28	TRBJ2-5	.	TRBD1	TGTGCCAGCCTGACAGGGGTCGAGACCCAGTACTTC	CASLTGVETQYF
TRBV28	TRBJ1-5	few	.	TGTGCCAGCAGTTTATTGGGGGGGATTGGGCCCCAGCATTTT	CASSLLGGIGPQHF
TRBV6-2/TRBV6-3	TRBJ2-3	.	TRBD2	TGTGCCAGCAGTACGGGACTAGTCCTCACAGATACGCAGTATTTT	CASSTGLVLTDTQYF
TRBV7-2	TRBJ1-1	.	TRBD1	TGTGCCAGCAGCCTGAGACAGGGGAACACTGAAGCTTTCTTT	CASSLRQGNTEAFF